The text below deals with one T cell receptor beta chain. The target of this receptor is not known. No much larger clonotype is one base removed from it; base qualities were not supplied. The donors were healthy, HIV-negative adults who had no recently reported acute infections or vaccinations. Every donor was a Caucasian adult living in Nashville, Tennessee, USA. CD4+ T cells were enriched by magnetic negative selection, after which naive cells were positively selected on CD45RA and the negative fraction was taken as the memory subset. After blood collection by leukapheresis, PBMCs were isolated using Ficoll-Histopaque density gradient centrifugation and then cryopreserved in the vapor phase of liquid nitrogen. Purity and quantity of every magnetically sorted T cell population were checked by analytical flow cytometry. Genomic DNA was isolated from every sorted fraction and measured by UV absorbance on a Nanodrop 2000c.

The data were taken from a study of shared clonotypes between healthy human individuals (dated by TCRdb to the early 2020s). In terms of the full investigation: The cohort comprised two women and three men aged 18 to 49 years. For each donor, three plates each were used for CD4 naive and CD4 memory, two plates were used for CD8 naive, and one plate was used for CD8 memory. To estimate repertoire size and how much clonotypes are shared between individuals, the study performed deep sequencing of blood TCR repertoires from roughly five healthy adults. To increase sequencing depth and limit assay-specific biases, TCR repertoire library preparation and sequencing were carried out by different laboratories using diverse techniques. Each donor's leukapheresis produced roughly between roughly 0.85 and 9 billion PBMCs.

The paper as a whole reports these results and caveats: Naive subsets generally had larger estimated clonotype richness than memory subsets. Based on pairwise subsampling, the degree of clonotype sharing among donors was expected to be affected by sequencing depth. Rarefaction of sorted-subset datasets indicated incomplete sequencing despite the large sequencing depth. Approximately 5% of naive CD4, 3.5% of naive CD8, approximately 2% of memory CD4, and approximately 0.4% of memory CD8 clonotypes were shared across several donors. Only blood was sampled, and tissue TCR repertoires likely differ from those in blood. Clonotypes shared by all four sorted-subset donors showed higher generation probabilities than non-shared clonotypes. The genetic and exposure-history diversity represented was limited by the small number of donors.

Using the deep immunoSEQ assay, TCR CDR3 regions were amplified from genomic DNA by multiplex PCR. Extracted genomic DNA from each cell subset was spread evenly across all wells of several immunoSEQ 96-well plates, with each plate serving as a replicate. For sorted subsets, each replicate PCR was loaded with about 200 ng genomic DNA, equivalent to approximately 33,000 T cell genomes. The purified libraries were quantified using a Qubit 3.0 fluorometer, sized with a Bioanalyzer 2100, and then quantified again using the KAPA Library Quantification kit. A separate single-read 150-cycle Illumina NextSeq 550 flow cell was used to sequence each immunoSEQ 96-well plate. Per the original workflow: The immunoSEQ output contained only junctional sequences without quality scores, so filtering could not match that applied to full-length reads. Sequences were annotated with PyIR, a Python wrapper for IgBLAST v1.9, and V/J genes and CDR3 were assigned using IMGT germline references. Reads with weak V/J assignments (E-value above 1e-6), missing CDR3, stop codons, out-of-frame junctions, or ambiguous translated residues were removed. V3J clonotypes were defined as sequences sharing the same inferred V gene, J gene, and CDR3 amino acid sequence. To compute the percentage overlap between repertoires, the number of shared unique clonotypes was divided by the size of the smaller repertoire. RTK rarefaction, the Chao1 estimator, and Recon v2.1 estimates of unobserved clonotypes were used to assess repertoire richness. OLGA was used to compute generation probabilities for all TCRbeta clonotypes that the gDNA method yielded from a handful of donors. The source is immuneACCESS, and TCRdb retained only in-frame sequences with V and J called. Part of the clones is not carried over; for the studies checked, unresolved V genes explain less than half of this, and the remainder is unexplained. The V and J calls and clone size come from that table; D and trimming were worked out from the DNA. Present in this sample are about 1.5 million clones, roughly 98% of which were seen just once. The top ten hold 0.4% to 0.45% of the sample.

Its CDR3 holds 15 amino acids, cysteine through phenylalanine. The DNA shown is the 45-base CDR3, in frame from base 1. The V end loses 0 bases and the J end loses 2 bases, and a stretch of 9 bases separates them. For CDR1 and CDR2, the germline V gene (reference sequence) lists PRHDT and FYEKMQ. The sequenced sample was naive CD4+ T cells sorted from blood. What this sample's cell subset or site label stands for: CD45RA+ positively selected. The sequence joins TRBV13 to TRBJ2-3; the D gene lacks a confident call. The TCR comes from a man aged 25-45 years in good health. The DNA sequence is given as TGTGCCAGCAGCTTAGGCCGAGCTTCCACAGATACGCAGTATTTT. Its protein reads: CASSLGRASTDTQYF.